These 19 T cell receptor beta chains were sequenced from one sample in a study of tumour-infiltrating T cells in Burkitt lymphoma. Clones were sequenced by immunoSEQ multiplex PCR, and TCRdb holds only the in-frame ones, with some missing. The table includes 2,500 to 3,500 clones, over 12% detected once. The sequenced material came from tumor tissue. The receptor source for this set is a human donor with Burkitt lymphoma.

This sequence joins TRBV6-5 and TRBJ2-3; no definite D call. Germline V gene lookup returns CDR1 MNHEY and CDR2 SVGAGI. Trimming removed 6 bases at V and 0 bases at J, with 13 bases between. The CDR3 has 15 amino acids. CDR3: CASSPLPESTDTQYF. As DNA, the CDR3 is TGTGCCAGCAGCCCCCTACCGGAAAGCACAGATACGCAGTATTTT.

This chain joins TRBV19 and TRBJ1-6; D unclear. Germline CDR1 is LNHDA and CDR2 is SQIVND (reference sequence). The CDR3 spans 14 residues. Trimming removed 4 bases from V and 10 bases from J, with 14 bases in between. CDR3 region: CASSKRQDGSPLHF. DNA of the CDR3: TGTGCCAGTAGTAAAAGGCAGGACGGCTCACCCCTCCACTTT.

This chain uses TRBV4-1 with TRBJ1-1, with unresolved D. CDR3 length: 13 amino acids. Germline lookup yields CDR1 MGHRA and CDR2 YSYEKL. With 5 bases removed from V and 4 bases from J, the gap between germline ends came to 11 bases. The CDR3 sequence is CASSTGSSTEAFF. CDR3 in DNA: TGCGCCAGCAGCACCGGGAGCAGCACTGAAGCTTTCTTT.

The rearrangement joins TRBV19 to TRBJ2-1, with D perhaps TRBD1 or TRBD2 (7 bases each). This CDR3 spans 17 amino acids. Trimming left V 3 bases short and J 8 bases short, with 23 bases between. Germline V CDR1 and CDR2: LNHDA, SQIVND (reference sequence). CDR3 sequence (DNA): TGTGCCAGTAGTATCAGGGGGAGTCTAGCGGCCTGGGATGAGCAGTTCTTC. This gives the protein CASSIRGSLAAWDEQFF.

J is TRBJ2-1 and V is TRBV9, with D hard to call. In germline, CDR1 is SGDLS, CDR2 YYNGEE. V was trimmed by 0 bases and J by 5 bases, leaving 6 bases between them. The CDR3 is 13 residues long. The CDR3 nucleotides are TGTGCCAGCAGCGTAGACTATGACAATGAGCAGTTCTTC. Translation: CASSVDYDNEQFF. Together with reference TRBV9 and TRBJ2-1, the CDR3 gives the full variable domain: DSGVTQTPKHLITATGQRVTLRCSPRSGDLSVYWYQQSLDQGLQFLIQYYNGEERAKGNILERFSAQQFPDLHSELNLSSLELGDSALYFCASSVDYDNEQFFGPGTRLTVL.

This chain connects TRBV28 to TRBJ1-1; D gene unclear. There are 11 residues in the CDR3. CDR1 is MDHEN, CDR2 SYDVKM, per germline. CDR3 bases: TGTGGGGCAAGTGGTTCTAGTGAAGCTTTCTTT. As protein: CGASGSSEAFF.

This chain uses TRBV6-6 with TRBJ1-2; unclear D gene. Trimming stripped 7 bases from V and 4 bases from J, with 16 bases between. Germline V gene sequence: CDR1 MNHNY, CDR2 SVGAGI (reference sequence). There are 14 residues in the CDR3. The DNA for the CDR3 is TGTGCCAGCACCAACCGGGAAGGCATCTATGGCTACACCTTC. It is translated as CASTNREGIYGYTF.

As for this clone: Other DNA variants within this sample encode the same CDR3. This chain connects TRBV4-3 to TRBJ2-3; unclear D gene. Germline V CDR1 and CDR2: LGHNA, YSLEER. The V end was cut by 3 bases, the J end by 2 bases, with 15 bases between. The CDR3 covers 16 residues. In DNA, the CDR3 is TGCGCCAGCAGCCAGGACCCCAGGTCAGCCACAGATACGCAGTATTTT. Encoded protein: CASSQDPRSATDTQYF.

J is TRBJ2-5 and V is TRBV4-3, with no clear D. Trimming took off 0 bases at V and 2 bases at J, with 7 bases between the two ends. The CDR3 length is 14 residues. Germline V gene lookup returns CDR1 LGHNA and CDR2 YSLEER. CDR3 DNA: TGCGCCAGCAGCCAAGAGGTCAGACAAGAGACCCAGTACTTC. This encodes CASSQEVRQETQYF.

The gene calls are TRBV5-6 and TRBJ2-1, with no clear D. The CDR3 loop spans 12 amino acids. Germline V gene sequence: CDR1 SGHDT, CDR2 YYEEEE. Trimming took off 0 bases at V and 4 bases at J, with 2 bases between the two ends. The CDR3 coding sequence is TGTGCCAGCAGCTTGGCTTACAATGAGCAGTTCTTC. Protein sequence: CASSLAYNEQFF. Full variable domain (rest looked up from reference TRBV5-6 and TRBJ2-1): DAGVTQSPTHLIKTRGQQVTLRCSPKSGHDTVSWYQQALGQGPQFIFQYYEEEERQRGNFPDRFSGHQFPNYSSELNVNALLLGDSALYLCASSLAYNEQFFGPGTRLTVL.

This clone was seen only a few times. The chain carries TRBV7-2 and TRBJ1-6; no definite D call. CDR1 and CDR2 (germline): SGHTA, FQGNSA. V gave up 3 bases and J gave up 10 bases, with 19 bases separating them. This CDR3 is built from 16 residues. This chain's CDR3 is CASSFGSFLNSSPLHF. In DNA, the CDR3 is TGTGCCAGCAGCTTCGGTTCTTTCCTTAACTCCTCACCCCTCCACTTT.

This clone occurred a few times. The rearrangement joins TRBV4-3 to TRBJ2-1; 11 bases align to TRBD1. CDR3 length equals 16 residues. CDR1 is LGHNA and CDR2 is YSLEER in the germline V gene. V gave up 0 bases and J gave up 6 bases; unmatched junction bases: 4. The CDR3 coding sequence is TGCGCCAGCAGCCAAGAATCCGGGACAGGGGGCAATGAGCAGTTCTTC. This codes for CASSQESGTGGNEQFF.

This clone occurred a few times. This chain uses TRBV7-2 with TRBJ1-5; D remains unclear. The CDR3 has 14 amino acids. With 2 bases removed from V and 0 bases from J, the gap between germline ends came to 5 bases. The germline gives CDR1 SGHTA, CDR2 FQGNSA. The CDR3 region has the DNA TGTGCCAGCAGCTTATTTGCTAGCAATCAGCCCCAGCATTTT. Translation: CASSLFASNQPQHF.

V gene TRBV7-6 combines with J gene TRBJ1-5; tentatively, D is TRBD1 (5 bases). The germline V gene encodes CDR1 SGHVS and CDR2 FNYEAQ. The V end was cut by 5 bases, the J end by 0 bases, with 11 bases between. The length of the CDR3 is 15 residues. DNA for the CDR3: TGTGCCAGCAGCCTAAACAGGTTTAGCAATCAGCCCCAGCATTTT. It translates to CASSLNRFSNQPQHF.

This sequence joins TRBV4-1 and TRBJ2-1; 9 nucleotides line up with TRBD2. The CDR3 contains 17 residues. Germline V gene data show CDR1 as MGHRA and CDR2 as YSYEKL. The junction had 14 bases not matched to a gene; V was cut back by 2 bases and J by 9 bases. Here the CDR3 DNA reads TGCGCCAGCAGCCAACGAAGACTAGCGGAGCTCGGGAGTGAGCAGTTCTTC. This gives the protein CASSQRRLAELGSEQFF.

The table lists this clone with a few counts. V is TRBV9 and J is TRBJ2-5, with a tentative D call TRBD1 (5 bases). Germline lookup yields CDR1 SGDLS and CDR2 YYNGEE. The CDR3 has 14 amino acids. Trimming took off 0 bases at V and 3 bases at J, with 9 bases between the two ends. In DNA form, the CDR3 reads TGTGCCAGCAGCGTAGGCGCCAGGGAAGAGACCCAGTACTTC. This gives the protein CASSVGAREETQYF.

V is TRBV5-5 and J is TRBJ2-5, with 7 nucleotides matching TRBD1. The germline gives CDR1 SGHKS, CDR2 YYEKEE (reference sequence). The ends lost 4 bases at V and 4 bases at J; junction bases unmatched: 19. This CDR3 contains 18 residues. CDR3 in amino acids: CASSPSAPEQGPAETQYF. CDR3 bases: TGTGCCAGCAGCCCCTCCGCCCCGGAACAGGGGCCAGCAGAGACCCAGTACTTC.

V usage is TRBV30 and J usage is TRBJ1-4, with unresolved D. V was shortened by 3 bases and J by 7 bases, with 12 bases between the two germline ends. The CDR3 covers 13 residues. The V gene's germline CDR1 is GTSNPN and CDR2 SVGIG (reference sequence). Here the CDR3 reads CAWRGMGGEKLFF. As DNA, the CDR3 is TGTGCCTGGAGAGGAATGGGTGGTGAAAAACTGTTTTTT.

A note on this clone: A junction boundary mismatches the germline segment, possibly from a read error. This sequence joins TRBV5-1 and TRBJ2-6; D gene uncertain. The length of the CDR3 is 15 residues. CDR1 is SGHRS and CDR2 is YFSETQ in the germline V gene. CDR3 residues: CASSLDSSGVNVLTF. CDR3 sequence (DNA): TGCGCCAGCAGCTTGGACAGCTCTGGGGTCAACGTCCTGACTTTC. Full variable domain (outside the CDR3, taken from reference TRBV5-1 and TRBJ2-6): KAGVTQTPRYLIKTRGQQVTLSCSPISGHRSVSWYQQTPGQGLQFLFEYFSETQRNKGNFPGRFSGRQFSNSRSEMNVSTLELGDSALYLCASSLDSSGVNVLTFGAGSRLTVL.